This T cell receptor (beta chain) was sequenced for a study of regulatory T cells in long-lasting Graves disease. Germline values: CDR1 SGHTA, CDR2 FQGNSA. The CDR3 contains 15 residues. For this clonotype: Its specificity is not known. A read error likely explains this, since a far larger clone differs by one base.

The time point: newly diagnosed GD, antithyroid drugs for less than 3 months. RNA isolated from PBMCs was used to make the TCR library. Sequencing libraries for TCR beta were prepared with iRepertoire HTBI primers and Arm-PCR of CDR3 regions. TCRdb re-analysed the multiplex PCR reads in MiXCR, keeping a single row per CDR3 protein. The sample has some 230,000 distinct CDR3 sequences; about 17% are singletons. The study's findings and limits: For persistent Graves' patients, TCR diversity was lower than for newly diagnosed ones.

The chain uses TRBV7-2 and TRBJ2-7, with D tentatively TRBD1 or TRBD2 (6 bases each). This TCR was recovered from a female donor with Graves disease. The material sequenced was peripheral blood mononuclear cells (PBMCs), taken at new diagnosis, from a patient treated with antithyroid drugs. The CDR3 loop is CASSLTLGGSYKQYF. In DNA, the CDR3 is TGTGCCAGCAGCTTGACTCTGGGGGGCTCCTACAAGCAGTACTTC.